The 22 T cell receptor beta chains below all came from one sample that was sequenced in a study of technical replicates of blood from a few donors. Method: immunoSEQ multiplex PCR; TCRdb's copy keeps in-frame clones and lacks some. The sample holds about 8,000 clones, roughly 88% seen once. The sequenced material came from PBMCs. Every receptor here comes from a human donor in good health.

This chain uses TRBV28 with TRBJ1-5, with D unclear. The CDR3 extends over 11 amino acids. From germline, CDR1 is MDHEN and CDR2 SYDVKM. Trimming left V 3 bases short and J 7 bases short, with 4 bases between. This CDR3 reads CASSLRQPQHF. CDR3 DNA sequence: TGTGCCAGCAGTTTGCGACAGCCCCAGCATTTT.

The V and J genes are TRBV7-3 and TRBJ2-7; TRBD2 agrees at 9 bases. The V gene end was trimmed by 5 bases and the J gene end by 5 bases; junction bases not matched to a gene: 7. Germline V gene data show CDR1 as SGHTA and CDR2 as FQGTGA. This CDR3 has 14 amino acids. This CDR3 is CASSPGVAGDEQYF. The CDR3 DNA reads TGTGCCAGCAGCCCCGGGGTAGCGGGAGACGAGCAGTACTTC.

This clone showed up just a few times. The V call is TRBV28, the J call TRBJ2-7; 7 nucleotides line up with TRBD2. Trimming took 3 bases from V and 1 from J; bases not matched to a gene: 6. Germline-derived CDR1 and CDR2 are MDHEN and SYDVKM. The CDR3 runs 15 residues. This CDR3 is CASSLFSSGSYEQYF. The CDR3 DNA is TGTGCCAGCAGTTTGTTCTCTAGCGGTTCCTACGAGCAGTACTTC.

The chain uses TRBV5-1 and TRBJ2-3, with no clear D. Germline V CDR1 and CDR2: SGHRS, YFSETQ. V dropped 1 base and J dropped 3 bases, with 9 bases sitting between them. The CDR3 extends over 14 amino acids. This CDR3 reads CASSLLGGTDTQYF. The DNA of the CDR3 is TGCGCCAGCAGCTTGCTCGGCGGAACAGATACGCAGTATTTT.

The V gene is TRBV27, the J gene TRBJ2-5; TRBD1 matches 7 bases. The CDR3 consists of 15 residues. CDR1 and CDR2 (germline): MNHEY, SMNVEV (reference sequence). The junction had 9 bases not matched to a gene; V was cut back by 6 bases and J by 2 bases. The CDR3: CASSWGQTLQETQYF. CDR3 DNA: TGTGCCAGCAGCTGGGGACAGACCCTACAAGAGACCCAGTACTTC.

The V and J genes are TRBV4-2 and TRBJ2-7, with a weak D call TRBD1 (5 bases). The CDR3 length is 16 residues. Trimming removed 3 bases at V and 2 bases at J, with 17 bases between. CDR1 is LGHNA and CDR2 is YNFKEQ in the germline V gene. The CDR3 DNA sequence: TGTGCCAGCAGCCAGTCCATTGGGGCTATTCCCTACGAGCAGTACTTC. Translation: CASSQSIGAIPYEQYF.

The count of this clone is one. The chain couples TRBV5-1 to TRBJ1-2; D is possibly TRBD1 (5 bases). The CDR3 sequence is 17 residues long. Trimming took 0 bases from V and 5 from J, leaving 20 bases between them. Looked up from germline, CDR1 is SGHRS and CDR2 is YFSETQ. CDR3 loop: CASSLGAGNRWGYGYTF. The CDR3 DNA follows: TGCGCCAGCAGCTTGGGGGCAGGGAACAGGTGGGGTTATGGCTACACCTTC.

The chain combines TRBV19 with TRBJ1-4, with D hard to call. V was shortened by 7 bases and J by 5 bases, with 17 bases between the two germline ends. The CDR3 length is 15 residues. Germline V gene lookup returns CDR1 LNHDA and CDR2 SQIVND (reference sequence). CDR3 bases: TGTGCCAGTAATGAACAGTTTCGGCCAAATGAAAAACTGTTTTTT. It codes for CASNEQFRPNEKLFF.

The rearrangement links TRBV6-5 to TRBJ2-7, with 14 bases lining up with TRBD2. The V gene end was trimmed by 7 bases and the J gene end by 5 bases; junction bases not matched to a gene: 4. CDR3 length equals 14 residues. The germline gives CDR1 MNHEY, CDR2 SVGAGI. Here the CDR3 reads CASKPGLAGDEQYF. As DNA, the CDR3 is TGTGCCAGCAAACCGGGACTAGCGGGAGACGAGCAGTACTTC.

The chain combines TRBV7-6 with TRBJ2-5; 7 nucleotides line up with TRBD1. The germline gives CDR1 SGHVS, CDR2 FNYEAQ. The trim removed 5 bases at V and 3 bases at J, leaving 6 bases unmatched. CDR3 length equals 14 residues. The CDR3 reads CASSTTGQKETQYF. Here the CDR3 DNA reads TGTGCCAGCAGCACAACGGGACAGAAAGAGACCCAGTACTTC.

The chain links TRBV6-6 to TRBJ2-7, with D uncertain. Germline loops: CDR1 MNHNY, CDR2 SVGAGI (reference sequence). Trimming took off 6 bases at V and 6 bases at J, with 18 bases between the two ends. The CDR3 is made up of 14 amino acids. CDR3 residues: CASSPDWNRGEQYF. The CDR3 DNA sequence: TGTGCCAGCAGCCCCGACTGGAATCGCGGCGAGCAGTACTTC.

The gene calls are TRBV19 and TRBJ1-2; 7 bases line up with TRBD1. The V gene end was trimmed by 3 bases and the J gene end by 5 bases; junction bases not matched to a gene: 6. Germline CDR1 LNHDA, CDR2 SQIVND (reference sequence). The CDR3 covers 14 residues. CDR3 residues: CASSIDRVAYGYTF. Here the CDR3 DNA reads TGTGCCAGTAGTATCGACAGGGTGGCGTATGGCTACACCTTC.

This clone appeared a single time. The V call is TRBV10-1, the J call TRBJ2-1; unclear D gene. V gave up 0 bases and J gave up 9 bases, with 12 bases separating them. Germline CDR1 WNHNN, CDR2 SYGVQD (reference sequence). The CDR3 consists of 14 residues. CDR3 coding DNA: TGCGCCAGCAGTGAGTCGAGTAGCTCGGTTGAGCAGTTCTTC. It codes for CASSESSSSVEQFF.

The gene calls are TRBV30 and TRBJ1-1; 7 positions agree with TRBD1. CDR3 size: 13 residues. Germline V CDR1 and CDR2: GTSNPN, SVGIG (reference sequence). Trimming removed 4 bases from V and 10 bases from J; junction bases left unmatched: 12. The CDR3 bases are TGTGCCTGGACCACAGAGGGGGCACGGGTAGCTTTCTTT. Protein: CAWTTEGARVAFF.

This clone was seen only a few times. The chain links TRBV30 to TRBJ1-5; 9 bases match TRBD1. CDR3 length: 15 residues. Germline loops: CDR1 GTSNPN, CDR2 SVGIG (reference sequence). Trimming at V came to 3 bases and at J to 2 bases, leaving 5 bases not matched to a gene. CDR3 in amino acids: CAWSEDRGGNQPQHF. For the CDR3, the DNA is TGTGCCTGGAGCGAGGACAGGGGCGGCAATCAGCCCCAGCATTTT.

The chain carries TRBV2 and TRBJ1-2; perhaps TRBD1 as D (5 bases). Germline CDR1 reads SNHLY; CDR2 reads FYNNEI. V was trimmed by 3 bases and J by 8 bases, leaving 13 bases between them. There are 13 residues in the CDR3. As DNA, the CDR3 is TGTGCCAGCAGTGACCCGGGACTCTACGGCTACACCTTC. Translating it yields CASSDPGLYGYTF.

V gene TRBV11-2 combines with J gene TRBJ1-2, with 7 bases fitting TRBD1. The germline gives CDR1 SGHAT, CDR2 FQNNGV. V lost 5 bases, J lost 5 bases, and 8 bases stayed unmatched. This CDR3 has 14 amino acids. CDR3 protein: CASSHEQGRYGYTF. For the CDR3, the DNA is TGTGCCAGCAGCCACGAACAGGGGAGATATGGCTACACCTTC.

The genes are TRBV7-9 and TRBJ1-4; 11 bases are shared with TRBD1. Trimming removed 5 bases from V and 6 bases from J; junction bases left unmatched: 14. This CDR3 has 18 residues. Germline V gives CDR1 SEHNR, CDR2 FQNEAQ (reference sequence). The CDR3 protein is CASSLGFIPGQGDEKLFF. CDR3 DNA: TGTGCCAGCAGCCTGGGATTCATCCCGGGACAGGGGGATGAAAAACTGTTTTTT.

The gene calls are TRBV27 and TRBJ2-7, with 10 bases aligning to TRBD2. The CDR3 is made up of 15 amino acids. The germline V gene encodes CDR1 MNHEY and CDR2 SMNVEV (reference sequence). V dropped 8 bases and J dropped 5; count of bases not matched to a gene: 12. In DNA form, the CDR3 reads TGTGCCAGCTCCCTTGGGGCTAGCGGGAGCAACGAGCAGTACTTC. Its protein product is CASSLGASGSNEQYF.

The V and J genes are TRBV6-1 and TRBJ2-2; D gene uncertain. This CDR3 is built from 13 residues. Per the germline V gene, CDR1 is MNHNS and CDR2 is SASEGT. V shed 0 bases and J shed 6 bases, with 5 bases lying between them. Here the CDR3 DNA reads TGTGCCAGCAGTGAAGCGCGTGCCGGGGAGCTGTTTTTT. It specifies CASSEARAGELFF.

CDR3 in DNA: TGCGCCAGCAGCCCCGGACAGGGTGCCTCTTCTGGGGCCAACGTCCTGACTTTC. Translated, it gives CASSPGQGASSGANVLTF. The chain has TRBV5-1 and TRBJ2-6, with 8 bases matching TRBD1. V lost 4 bases and J lost 1; bases outside the gene matches: 10. Looked up from germline, CDR1 is SGHRS and CDR2 is YFSETQ. This CDR3 is 18 amino acids long.

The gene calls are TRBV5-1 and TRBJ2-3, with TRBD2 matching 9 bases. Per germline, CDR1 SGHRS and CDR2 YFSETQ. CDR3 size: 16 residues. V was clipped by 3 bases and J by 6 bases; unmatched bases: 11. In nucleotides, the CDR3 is TGCGCCAGCAGCTGGTCGGGGGGACTAGCTCCGGATACGCAGTATTTT. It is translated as CASSWSGGLAPDTQYF.